The source of this TCR beta chain is a study of metastatic and nonmetastatic thyroid tumors (TCRdb year 2020). Turning to the overall study: Repertoires were compared across peripheral blood and tumor or nodule tissue samples from malignant and benign thyroid patients.

None of the patients had been given any treatment before thyroid surgery. Using T-cell receptor beta sequencing, the researchers looked back retrospectively at clinical samples from patients, gathered between about 2012 and 2018. Points the paper makes about the study in general: In both blood and tumor samples, TCR beta diversity was reported to be significantly higher in malignant tumors than in benign nodules.

Its CDR3 holds 15 amino acids, cysteine through phenylalanine. CDR3 DNA only is kept here, 45 bases in frame from base 1. CDR1 and CDR2 were assigned from the germline V gene (reference sequence) as SGHNT and YYREEE. V has 3 bases trimmed and J has 4 bases trimmed; junction bases matching no gene number 5. The library was built by means of PCR. The sequencer listed for this sample is Illumina HiSeq 4000. The TCR beta-chain CDR3 region of each patient was profiled by high-throughput sequencing. From the authors' description of their analysis: Drawing on CDR3 differences between clinicopathological groups, the researchers built a classifier meant to tell apart patients with distant-metastatic papillary thyroid cancer. The Shannon index was used to assess repertoire diversity, and the Morisita-Horn index was used to assess tumor-blood repertoire similarity. TCRdb itself trimmed the public reads at Q25 with fastp, ran MiXCR and retained productive beta chains. TCRdb's processing, not the authors', yielded these V and J calls. The sample has about 43,000 clones on record, over 9.5% of them singletons. The ten top clones hold under 30% of the sample.

This clone was observed at least ten times. Its binding antigen is unknown. No per-base quality is available; no much larger clone lies one base away. The source material was blood. The receptor's source is a female donor with papillary thyroid cancer or a benign thyroid nodule (not recorded which). Some clones in this sample may be carry-over from other donors' samples. The chain was built from TRBV5-4 and TRBJ1-4, with 8 bases in between that match TRBD1. The nucleotides are TGTGCCAGCAGCTCAGGGGGCGACGGTAATGAAAAACTGTTTTTT. Translation gives CASSSGGDGNEKLFF.